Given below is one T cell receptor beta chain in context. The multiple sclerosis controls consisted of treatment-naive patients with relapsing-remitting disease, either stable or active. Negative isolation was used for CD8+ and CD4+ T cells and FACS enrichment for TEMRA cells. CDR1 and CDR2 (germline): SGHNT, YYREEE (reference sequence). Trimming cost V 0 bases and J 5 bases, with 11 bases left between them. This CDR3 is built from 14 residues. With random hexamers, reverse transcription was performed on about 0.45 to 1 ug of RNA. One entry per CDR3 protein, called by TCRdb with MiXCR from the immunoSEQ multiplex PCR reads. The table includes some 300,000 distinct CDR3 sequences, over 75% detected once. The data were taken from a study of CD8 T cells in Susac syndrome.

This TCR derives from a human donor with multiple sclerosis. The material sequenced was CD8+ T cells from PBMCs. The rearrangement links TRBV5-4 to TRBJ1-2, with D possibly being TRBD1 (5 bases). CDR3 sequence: CASSLVGDRYGYTF. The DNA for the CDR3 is TGTGCCAGCAGCTTGGTTGGGGACCGGTATGGCTACACCTTC.